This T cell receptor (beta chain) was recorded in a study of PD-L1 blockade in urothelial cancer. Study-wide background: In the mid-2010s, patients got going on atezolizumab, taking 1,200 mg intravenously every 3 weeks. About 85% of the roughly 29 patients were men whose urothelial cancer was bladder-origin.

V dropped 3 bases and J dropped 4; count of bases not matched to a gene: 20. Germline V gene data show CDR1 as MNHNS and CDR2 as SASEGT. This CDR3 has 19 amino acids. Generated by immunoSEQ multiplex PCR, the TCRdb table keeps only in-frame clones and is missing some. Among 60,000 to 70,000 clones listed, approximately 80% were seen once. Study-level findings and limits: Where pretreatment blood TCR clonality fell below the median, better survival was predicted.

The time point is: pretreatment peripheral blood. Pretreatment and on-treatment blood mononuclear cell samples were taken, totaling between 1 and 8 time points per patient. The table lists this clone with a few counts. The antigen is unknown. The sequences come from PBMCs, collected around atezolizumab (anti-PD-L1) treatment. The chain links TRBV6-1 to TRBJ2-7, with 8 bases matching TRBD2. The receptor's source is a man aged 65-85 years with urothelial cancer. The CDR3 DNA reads TGTGCCAGCAGTGAGGGGGGACTGATATATCGGGAGGGCGAATACGAGCAGTACTTC. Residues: CASSEGGLIYREGEYEQYF.